Listed here are 16 T cell receptor beta chains from one sample, sequenced in a study of blood T cell repertoires in COVID-19. TCRdb's table, derived via immunoSEQ multiplex PCR, lists solely in-frame clones and lacks some. The sample includes around 140,000 clones, over 70% seen only once; the top ten take about 11%. The sample consisted of PBMCs or T cells enriched from blood (not recorded which). The receptor source for this set is a man in his 60s who had recovered from COVID-19.

V gene TRBV5-1 combines with J gene TRBJ2-7, with 8 bases aligning to TRBD2. The CDR3 runs to 14 residues. The germline V gene has CDR1 SGHRS and CDR2 YFSETQ. J lost 0 bases, V lost 4 bases, and 3 bases had no gene match. The CDR3 DNA reads TGCGCCAGCAGCCCCCGGGGGGGCTCCTACGAGCAGTACTTC. Its translation: CASSPRGGSYEQYF.

The count of this clone is one. The chain carries TRBV19 and TRBJ1-5; D unresolved. Germline V gives CDR1 LNHDA, CDR2 SQIVND (reference sequence). The CDR3 runs 13 residues. Trimming pared 5 bases from V and 2 bases from J, leaving 7 bases between. CDR3 residues: CASSVLGNQPQHF. CDR3 bases: TGTGCCAGTAGTGTCCTTGGCAATCAGCCCCAGCATTTT.

The CDR3 sequence: CASSETGSYEQYF. In DNA form, the CDR3 reads TGCGCCAGCAGCGAGACAGGGTCTTACGAGCAGTACTTC. The V call is TRBV5-1, the J call TRBJ2-7; TRBD1 matches at 7 bases. CDR3 size: 13 residues. Germline values: CDR1 SGHRS, CDR2 YFSETQ. The J segment lost 4 bases and the V segment lost 4 bases, leaving 5 bases of the junction unmatched.

The rearrangement links TRBV28 to TRBJ2-6; 8 bases fit TRBD1. With 6 bases clipped from V and 3 bases from J, the junction kept 10 bases outside the gene matches. Per the germline V gene, CDR1 is MDHEN and CDR2 is SYDVKM. The CDR3 spans 17 residues. CDR3 sequence (DNA): TGTGCCAGCAGGGCCTGGCAGGGGGCGGGTGGGGCCAACGTCCTGACTTTC. Translating gives CASRAWQGAGGANVLTF.

The chain joins TRBV24-1 to TRBJ2-3; 9 nucleotides align to TRBD2. The CDR3 is 18 amino acids. Trimming at V came to 1 base and at J to 2 bases, leaving 9 bases not matched to a gene. The germline gives CDR1 KGHDR, CDR2 SFDVKD. The CDR3 DNA reads TGTGCCACCAGTGATTTCCCCGGGACTAGCATAAACACAGATACGCAGTATTTT. Residues: CATSDFPGTSINTDTQYF.

J is TRBJ1-5 and V is TRBV2; weak D call: TRBD1 (6 bases). From germline, CDR1 is SNHLY and CDR2 FYNNEI. The CDR3 totals 15 residues. Trimming removed 2 bases at V and 6 bases at J, with 14 bases between. The CDR3 spells CASSERAGEAQPQHF. In DNA, the CDR3 is TGTGCCAGCAGTGAACGAGCAGGGGAAGCTCAGCCCCAGCATTTT.

In this sample, this clone turned up a few times. The V and J genes are TRBV15 and TRBJ2-7; the match to TRBD1 covers 9 bases. V shed 5 bases and J 5 bases; nucleotides not matched to a gene: 13. The CDR3 has 16 amino acids. Germline loops: CDR1 LNHNV, CDR2 YYDKDF (reference sequence). The CDR3 reads CATSRSAGQGTDEQYF. The DNA of the CDR3 is TGTGCCACCAGCCGCAGCGCAGGACAGGGGACCGACGAGCAGTACTTC.

The chain combines TRBV6-6 with TRBJ1-5; no clear D. Trimming removed 6 bases from V and 1 base from J, with 13 bases in between. Germline V gene sequence: CDR1 MNHNY, CDR2 SVGAGI (reference sequence). The CDR3 covers 15 residues. This chain's CDR3 is CASSEHRGSNQPQHF. For the CDR3, the DNA is TGTGCCAGCAGCGAGCACCGAGGGAGCAATCAGCCCCAGCATTTT.

V and J are TRBV18 and TRBJ2-3, with D uncertain. The CDR3 runs to 16 residues. The germline V gene encodes CDR1 KGHSH and CDR2 LQKENI. V lost 6 bases and J lost 6, with 22 bases in between. CDR3: CASSPLRRGFSDTQYF. Here the CDR3 DNA reads TGTGCCAGCTCCCCCTTAAGGAGAGGTTTTTCGGATACGCAGTATTTT.

The rearrangement joins TRBV7-8 to TRBJ2-6; 8 positions agree with TRBD1. This CDR3 comprises 19 residues. CDR1 and CDR2 from the germline V gene are SGHVS and FQNEAQ. V lost 5 bases to trimming and J lost 0 bases; unmatched junction nucleotides: 12. The CDR3 coding sequence is TGTGCCAGCAGCCCGCAGACAGGGGCCACTCCCTCTGGGGCCAACGTCCTGACTTTC. Translation: CASSPQTGATPSGANVLTF.

The J gene is TRBJ1-4, the V gene TRBV5-4; 8 bases match TRBD1. The V gene's germline CDR1 is SGHNT and CDR2 YYREEE (reference sequence). The CDR3 contains 16 residues. Trimming removed 4 bases from V and 2 bases from J; junction bases left unmatched: 7. The CDR3 region is CASSANSGGTNEKLFF. DNA for the CDR3: TGTGCCAGCAGCGCAAACTCAGGGGGCACTAATGAAAAACTGTTTTTT.

The chain carries TRBV9 and TRBJ2-3; 12 bases agree with TRBD1. Germline CDR1 is SGDLS and CDR2 is YYNGEE. CDR3 length: 17 amino acids. V shed 4 bases, J shed 6 bases, and the junction held 12 bases outside the gene matches. The CDR3 DNA reads TGTGCCAGCAGCCCCAGATTCGGGACAGGGGGCTCCGATACGCAGTATTTT. Translation: CASSPRFGTGGSDTQYF.

The genes are TRBV4-1 and TRBJ1-1; D is unclear. The CDR3 runs to 12 residues. Germline V gene data show CDR1 as MGHRA and CDR2 as YSYEKL. V lost 0 bases to trimming and J lost 11 bases, with 10 bases between them. The DNA of the CDR3 is TGCGCCAGCAGCCAAGATCTGCTCCGGGCTTTCTTT. The encoded protein is CASSQDLLRAFF.

V usage is TRBV5-1 and J usage is TRBJ2-2; 10 bases agree with TRBD2. This CDR3 has 17 residues. The junction had 6 bases not matched to a gene; V was cut back by 4 bases and J by 0 bases. CDR1 SGHRS and CDR2 YFSETQ come from the germline V gene. The CDR3 is CASSLLAGAANTGELFF. DNA of the CDR3: TGCGCCAGCAGCCTGCTAGCGGGGGCCGCGAACACCGGGGAGCTGTTTTTT.

The J gene is TRBJ2-3, the V gene TRBV28, with TRBD2 matching 12 bases. The CDR3 sequence is 15 residues long. Germline CDR1 reads MDHEN; CDR2 reads SYDVKM. The ends lost 5 bases at V and 3 bases at J; junction bases unmatched: 3. Here the CDR3 DNA reads TGTGCCAGCAGTCGACTAGCGGGAGTTACAGATACGCAGTATTTT. Protein: CASSRLAGVTDTQYF.

The chain links TRBV15 to TRBJ2-7; TRBD2 matches at 7 bases. CDR1 is LNHNV and CDR2 is YYDKDF in the germline V gene (reference sequence). The CDR3 is 16 residues long. V lost 5 bases to trimming and J lost 1 base; unmatched junction nucleotides: 11. The CDR3 sequence: CATSPRGGSVSYEQYF. The CDR3 bases are TGTGCCACCAGCCCCCGCGGCGGGAGTGTTTCCTACGAGCAGTACTTC.